This TCR beta chain was sequenced in a study of blood T cells in healthy people across ages. Primers used in a second PCR of about 6 to 11 cycles were a sample-barcoded 5' primer and a J-beta primer mix. TCRdb ran MiXCR on the 5' RACE reads and lists one entry per CDR3 protein. This table has roughly 680,000 distinct CDR3 sequences, around 52% appearing once. The CDR3 sequence is 13 residues long. Per the germline V gene, CDR1 is SGHAT and CDR2 is FQNNGV. Trimming pared 5 bases from V and 2 bases from J, leaving 6 bases between. This clonotype was obtained from a woman at least 80 years old in good health. The specimen was blood. The rearrangement uses TRBV11-2 and TRBJ2-2, with D unresolved. CDR3 residues: CASSPYNTGELFF. In DNA, the CDR3 is TGTGCCAGCAGCCCATATAACACCGGGGAGCTGTTTTTT.